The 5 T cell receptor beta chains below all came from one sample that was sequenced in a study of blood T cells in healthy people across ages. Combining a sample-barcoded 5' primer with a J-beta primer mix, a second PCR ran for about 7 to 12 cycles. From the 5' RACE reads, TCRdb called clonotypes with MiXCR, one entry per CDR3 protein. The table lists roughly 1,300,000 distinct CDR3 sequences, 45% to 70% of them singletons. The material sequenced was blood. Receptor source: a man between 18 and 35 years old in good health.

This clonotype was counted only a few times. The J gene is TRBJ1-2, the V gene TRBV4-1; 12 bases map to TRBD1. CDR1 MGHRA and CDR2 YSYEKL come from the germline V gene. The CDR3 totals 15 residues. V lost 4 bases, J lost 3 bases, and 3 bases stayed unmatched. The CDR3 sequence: CASSRGQGADYGYTF. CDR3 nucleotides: TGCGCCAGCAGCCGGGGACAGGGGGCCGACTATGGCTACACCTTC.

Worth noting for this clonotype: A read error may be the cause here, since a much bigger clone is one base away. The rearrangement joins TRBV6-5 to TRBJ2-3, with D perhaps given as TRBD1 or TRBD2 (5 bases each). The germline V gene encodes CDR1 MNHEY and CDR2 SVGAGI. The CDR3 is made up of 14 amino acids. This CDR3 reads CAGSRTPRGDTQYF. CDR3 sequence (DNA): TGTGCCGGCAGTCGGACCCCACGGGGCGATACGCAGTATTTT.

The CDR3 here is CSARRAGMNTEAFF. CDR3 nucleotides: TGCAGTGCTAGAAGGGCGGGGATGAACACTGAAGCTTTCTTT. This chain connects TRBV20-1 to TRBJ1-1; D is undetermined. The CDR3 extends over 14 amino acids. The germline V gene encodes CDR1 DFQATT and CDR2 SNEGSKA (reference sequence). Trimming stripped 2 bases from V and 0 bases from J, with 10 bases between.

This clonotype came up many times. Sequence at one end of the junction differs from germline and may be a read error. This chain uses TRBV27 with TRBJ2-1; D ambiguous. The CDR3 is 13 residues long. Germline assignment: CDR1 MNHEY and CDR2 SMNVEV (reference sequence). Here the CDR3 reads CASSLSSYNEQFF. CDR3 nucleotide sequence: TGTGCCAGCAGCTTATCCTCCTACAATGAGCAGTTCTTC.

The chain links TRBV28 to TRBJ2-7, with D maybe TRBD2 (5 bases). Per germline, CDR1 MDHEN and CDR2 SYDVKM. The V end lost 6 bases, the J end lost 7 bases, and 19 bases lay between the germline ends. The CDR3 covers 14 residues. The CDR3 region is CASSSASGVGEQYF. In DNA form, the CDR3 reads TGTGCCAGCAGCTCTGCGTCCGGGGTGGGGGAGCAGTACTTC.